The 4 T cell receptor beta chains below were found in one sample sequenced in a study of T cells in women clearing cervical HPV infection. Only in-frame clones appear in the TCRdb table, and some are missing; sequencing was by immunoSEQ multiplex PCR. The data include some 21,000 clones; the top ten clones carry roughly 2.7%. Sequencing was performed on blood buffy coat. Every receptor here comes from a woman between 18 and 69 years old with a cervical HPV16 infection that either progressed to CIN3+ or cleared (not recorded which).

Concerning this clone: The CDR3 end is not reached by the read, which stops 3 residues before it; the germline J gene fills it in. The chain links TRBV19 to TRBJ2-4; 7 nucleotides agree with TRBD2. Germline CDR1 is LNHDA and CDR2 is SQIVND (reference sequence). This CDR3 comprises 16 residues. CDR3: CASSIARGEWDYGQYF. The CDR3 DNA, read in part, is TGTGCCAGTAGTATAGCGCGAGGGGAATGGGACTATGGT.

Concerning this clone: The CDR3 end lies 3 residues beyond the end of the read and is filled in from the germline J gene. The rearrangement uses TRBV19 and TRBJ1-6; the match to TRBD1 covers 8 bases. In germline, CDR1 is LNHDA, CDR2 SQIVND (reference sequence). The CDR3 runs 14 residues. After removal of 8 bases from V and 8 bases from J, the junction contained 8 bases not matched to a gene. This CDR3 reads CASAGQGEHSPLHF. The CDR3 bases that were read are TGTGCCAGTGCCGGACAGGGAGAACATTCACCC.

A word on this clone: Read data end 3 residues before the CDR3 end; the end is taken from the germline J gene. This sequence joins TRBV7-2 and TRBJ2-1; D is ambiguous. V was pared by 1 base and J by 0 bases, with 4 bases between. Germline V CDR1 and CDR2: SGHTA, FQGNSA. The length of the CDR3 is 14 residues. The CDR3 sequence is CASSLEVSYNEQFF. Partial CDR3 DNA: TGTGCCAGCAGCTTAGAGGTCTCCTACAATGAG. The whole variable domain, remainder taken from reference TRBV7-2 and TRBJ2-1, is GAGVSQSPSNKVTEKGKDVELRCDPISGHTALYWYRQSLGQGLEFLIYFQGNSAPDKSGLPSDRFSAERTGGSVSTLTIQRTQQEDSAVYLCASSLEVSYNEQFFGPGTRLTVL.

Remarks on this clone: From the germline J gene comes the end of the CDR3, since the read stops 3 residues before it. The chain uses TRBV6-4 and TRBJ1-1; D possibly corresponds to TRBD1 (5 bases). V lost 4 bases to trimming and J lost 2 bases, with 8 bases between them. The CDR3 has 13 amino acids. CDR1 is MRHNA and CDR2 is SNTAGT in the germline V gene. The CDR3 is CASSAGPNTEAFF. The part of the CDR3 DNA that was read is TGTGCCAGCAGTGCAGGGCCAAACACTGAA.